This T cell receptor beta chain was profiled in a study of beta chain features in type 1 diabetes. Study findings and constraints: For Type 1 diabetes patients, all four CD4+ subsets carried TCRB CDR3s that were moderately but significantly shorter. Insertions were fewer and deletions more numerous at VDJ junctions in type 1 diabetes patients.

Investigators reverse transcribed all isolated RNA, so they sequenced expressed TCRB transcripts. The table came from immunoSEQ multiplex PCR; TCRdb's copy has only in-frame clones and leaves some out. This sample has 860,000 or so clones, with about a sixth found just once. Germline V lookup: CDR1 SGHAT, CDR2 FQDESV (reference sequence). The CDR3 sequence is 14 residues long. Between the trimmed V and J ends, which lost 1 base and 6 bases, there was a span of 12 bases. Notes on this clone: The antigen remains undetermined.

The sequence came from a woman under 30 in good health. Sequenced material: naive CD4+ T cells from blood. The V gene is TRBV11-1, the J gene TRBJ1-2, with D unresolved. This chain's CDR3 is CASSLGFARHGYTF. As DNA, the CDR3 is TGTGCCAGCAGCTTAGGGTTTGCTCGTCATGGCTACACCTTC. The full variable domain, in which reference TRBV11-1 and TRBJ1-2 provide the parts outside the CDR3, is EAEVAQSPRYKITEKSQAVAFWCDPISGHATLYWYRQILGQGPELLVQFQDESVVDDSQLPKDRFSAERLKGVDSTLKIQPAELGDSAMYLCASSLGFARHGYTFGSGTRLTVV.